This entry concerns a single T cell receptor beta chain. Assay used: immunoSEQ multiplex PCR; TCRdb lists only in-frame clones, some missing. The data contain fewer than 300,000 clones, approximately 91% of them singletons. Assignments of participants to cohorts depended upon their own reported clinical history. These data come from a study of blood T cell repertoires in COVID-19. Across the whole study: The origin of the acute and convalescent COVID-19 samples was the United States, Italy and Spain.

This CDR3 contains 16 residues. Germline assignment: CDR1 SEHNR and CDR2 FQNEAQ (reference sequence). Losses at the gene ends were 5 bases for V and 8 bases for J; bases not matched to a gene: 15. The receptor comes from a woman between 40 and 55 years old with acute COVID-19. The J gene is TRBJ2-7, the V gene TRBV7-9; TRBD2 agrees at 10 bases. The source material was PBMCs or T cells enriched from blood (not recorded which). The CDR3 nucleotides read TGTGCCAGCAGCACCCCCTCCAGCGGGGGGGCCAGCAAGCAGTACTTC. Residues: CASSTPSSGGASKQYF.